These T cell receptor beta chains were read from a single sample in a study of control samples from healthy donors and cancer patients. TCRdb's copy holds only in-frame clones and misses some; the assay was immunoSEQ multiplex PCR. The sample holds approximately 63,000 clones, almost 85% seen once. Sequencing input: blood. The receptor set was obtained from a man aged 35-49 years in good health. Both conserved end residues are part of each CDR3. The order of the fields is J gene, clone size, D gene, V gene, CDR3 protein. A D gene is named only where the DNA matches it firmly. Expanded clones are given a class, and other clones once, few, many or no size at all.

TRBJ1-4,.,.,TRBV30,CAWSPRGVNEKLFF
TRBJ1-5,.,TRBD1,TRBV19,CASHRDREPGQPQHF
TRBJ1-5,few,.,TRBV7-9,CASSEGGFSNQPQHF
TRBJ1-4,.,TRBD1,TRBV9,CASSVGTGDETNEKLFF
TRBJ1-6,.,TRBD1,TRBV19,CASRTGVYSPLHF
TRBJ1-4,.,TRBD1,TRBV30,CAWTPNRGSGEKLFF
TRBJ2-3,.,.,TRBV4-1,CASSPTASTDTQYF
TRBJ2-1,.,TRBD1,TRBV20-1,CSARQGGEQFF
TRBJ2-1,.,TRBD2,TRBV7-2,CASSFTPSGENEQFF
TRBJ1-2,few,TRBD1,TRBV7-2,CASSLTRDRRSNYGYTF
TRBJ2-1,.,.,TRBV4-3,CASSPIYPSYNEQFF
TRBJ1-2,.,.,TRBV28,CATSRGAGKNGYTF
TRBJ2-1,.,TRBD1,TRBV9,CASSGDRPYNEQFF
TRBJ2-3,.,.,TRBV24-1,CATSDSLPAGGTDTQYF
TRBJ2-1,.,.,TRBV5-1,CASSLAGGRENEQFF
TRBJ1-6,.,.,TRBV25-1,CASRGAKRPNSPLHF
TRBJ2-7,few,.,TRBV2,CASSEAYEQYF
TRBJ1-6,.,.,TRBV30,CASGQPNSPLHF
TRBJ1-1,.,.,TRBV13,CASSAYRATEAFF
TRBJ2-7,.,TRBD1,TRBV27,CASSLSWQGANEQYF
TRBJ1-2,.,TRBD1,TRBV5-1,CASSLRGDSANYGYTF
TRBJ1-2,once,.,TRBV14,CASSLAGGPRDTF
TRBJ2-2,.,TRBD1,TRBV19,CASSLYRGGTGELFF
TRBJ2-2,.,.,TRBV19,CASSIQGTHTGELFF
TRBJ1-6,.,.,TRBV2,CASRVVGSPLHF
TRBJ1-1,.,.,TRBV5-1,CASSSGARIAEAFF
TRBJ2-1,.,TRBD2,TRBV6-1,CASSEVDGGAYNEQFF
TRBJ2-2,.,.,TRBV15,CATSRGVIGELFF
TRBJ1-5,.,.,TRBV12-5,CASRDGNQPQHF
TRBJ1-3,.,.,TRBV3-1/TRBV3-2,CASSHHSKGPGNTIYF
TRBJ2-6,.,.,TRBV25-1,CASSPYSGANVLTF
TRBJ2-1,.,.,TRBV15,CATSMSSDEQFF
TRBJ1-4,once,TRBD1,TRBV5-4,CASSLAGGEGEKLFF
TRBJ2-3,.,TRBD2,TRBV11-3,CASSLSLAGGPTDTQYF
TRBJ2-7,.,.,TRBV28,CASRSGPTYEQYF